This passage covers 6 T cell receptor beta chains from one sample sequenced in a study of shared clonotypes between healthy human individuals. The data were produced by immunoSEQ multiplex PCR, yet TCRdb's version contains in-frame clones alone and is incomplete. The data show over a million clones, around three quarters seen once. The material sequenced was memory CD4+ T cells from PBMCs. Subset given: CD45RA-negative fraction. Receptor source: a man aged 18 to 30 in good health. Some clones in this sample may be carry-over from other donors' samples.

V usage is TRBV28 and J usage is TRBJ1-1, with D tentatively TRBD1 (5 bases). The CDR3 extends over 13 amino acids. Germline-derived CDR1 and CDR2 are MDHEN and SYDVKM. Trimming removed 3 bases from V and 9 bases from J, with 14 bases in between. CDR3: CASSFPITGKAFF. In nucleotides, the CDR3 is TGTGCCAGCAGTTTTCCGATCACAGGTAAAGCTTTCTTT.

The CDR3 sequence: CASSSSLLAGAADTQYF. In DNA, the CDR3 is TGTGCCAGTAGTTCAAGTTTGCTAGCGGGAGCAGCAGATACGCAGTATTTT. V gene TRBV19 combines with J gene TRBJ2-3; TRBD2 aligns across 10 bases. With V trimmed by 5 bases and J by 4 bases, 12 bases remained unmatched. From germline, CDR1 is LNHDA and CDR2 SQIVND (reference sequence). The CDR3 covers 17 residues. Together with reference TRBV19 and TRBJ2-3, the CDR3 gives the full variable domain: DGGITQSPKYLFRKEGQNVTLSCEQNLNHDAMYWYRQDPGQGLRLIYYSQIVNDFQKGDIAEGYSVSREKKESFPLTVTSAQKNPTAFYLCASSSSLLAGAADTQYFGPGTRLTVL.

V usage is TRBV2 and J usage is TRBJ1-3, with no clear D. The CDR3 is 14 residues long. Per the germline V gene, CDR1 is SNHLY and CDR2 is FYNNEI. V shed 6 bases and J shed 0 bases, with 9 bases lying between them. CDR3 amino acids: CASRGSDSGNTIYF. In DNA, the CDR3 is TGTGCCAGCAGGGGCTCGGACTCTGGAAACACCATATATTTT.

This chain connects TRBV5-1 to TRBJ1-2, with D unclear. Trimming removed 4 bases at V and 4 bases at J, with 11 bases between. Germline V gene lookup returns CDR1 SGHRS and CDR2 YFSETQ. The CDR3 loop spans 13 amino acids. CDR3 bases: TGCGCCAGCAGCCTGGACCCCCTCTATGGCTACACCTTC. Amino acids: CASSLDPLYGYTF.

V and J are TRBV7-2 and TRBJ1-1, with a possible D match to TRBD1 (5 bases). The CDR3 is 12 residues long. The germline gives CDR1 SGHTA, CDR2 FQGNSA. V lost 5 bases and J 6 bases, leaving 10 bases between the germline ends. This CDR3 reads CASSGWGSEAFF. The DNA of the CDR3 is TGTGCCAGCAGCGGATGGGGGTCTGAAGCTTTCTTT.

This clone showed up just once. The gene calls are TRBV5-4 and TRBJ2-1; 10 positions agree with TRBD1. V dropped 5 bases and J dropped 0; count of bases not matched to a gene: 8. Germline V CDR1 and CDR2: SGHNT, YYREEE (reference sequence). The CDR3 is 17 amino acids. DNA of the CDR3: TGTGCCAGCAGTCGGGACAGGGGACACCTCTCCTACAATGAGCAGTTCTTC. As protein: CASSRDRGHLSYNEQFF.